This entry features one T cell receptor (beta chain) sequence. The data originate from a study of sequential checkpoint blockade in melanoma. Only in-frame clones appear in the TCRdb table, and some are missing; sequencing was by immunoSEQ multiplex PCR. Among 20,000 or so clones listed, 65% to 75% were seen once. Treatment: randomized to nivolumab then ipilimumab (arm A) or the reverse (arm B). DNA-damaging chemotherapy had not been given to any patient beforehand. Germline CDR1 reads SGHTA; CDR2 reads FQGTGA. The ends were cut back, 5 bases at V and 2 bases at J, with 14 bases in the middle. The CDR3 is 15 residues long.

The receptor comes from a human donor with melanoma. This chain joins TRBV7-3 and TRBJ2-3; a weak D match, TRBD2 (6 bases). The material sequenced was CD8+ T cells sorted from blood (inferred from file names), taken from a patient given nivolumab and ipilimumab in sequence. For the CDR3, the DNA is TGTGCCAGCAGCCCTTTTGGGGGGTCCACAGATACGCAGTATTTT. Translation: CASSPFGGSTDTQYF.